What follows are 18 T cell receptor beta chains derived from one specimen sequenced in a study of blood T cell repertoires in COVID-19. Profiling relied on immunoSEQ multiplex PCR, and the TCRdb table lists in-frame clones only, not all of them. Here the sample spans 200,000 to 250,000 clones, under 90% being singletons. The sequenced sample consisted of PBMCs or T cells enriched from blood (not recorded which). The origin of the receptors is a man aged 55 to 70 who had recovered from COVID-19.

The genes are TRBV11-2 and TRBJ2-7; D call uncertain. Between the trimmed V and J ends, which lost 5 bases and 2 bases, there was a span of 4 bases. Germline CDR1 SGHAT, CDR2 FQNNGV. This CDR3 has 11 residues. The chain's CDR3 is CASSRAYEQYF. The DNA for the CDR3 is TGTGCCAGCAGCCGAGCCTACGAGCAGTACTTC.

CDR3 nucleotide sequence: TGTGCCAGCAGCCGGGAGCTCGATCAGCCCCAGCATTTT. Translating it yields CASSRELDQPQHF. The chain employs TRBV5-8 and TRBJ1-5; D remains unclear. The CDR3 loop spans 13 amino acids. Germline values: CDR1 SGHTS, CDR2 YDEGEE. V dropped 4 bases and J dropped 5 bases, with 10 bases sitting between them.

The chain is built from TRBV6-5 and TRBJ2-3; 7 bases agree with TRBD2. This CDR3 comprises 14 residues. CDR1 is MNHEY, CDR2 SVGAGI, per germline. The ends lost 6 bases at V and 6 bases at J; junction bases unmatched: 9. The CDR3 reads CASRTTSYRDTQYF. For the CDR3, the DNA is TGTGCCAGCAGGACGACTAGCTATAGGGATACGCAGTATTTT.

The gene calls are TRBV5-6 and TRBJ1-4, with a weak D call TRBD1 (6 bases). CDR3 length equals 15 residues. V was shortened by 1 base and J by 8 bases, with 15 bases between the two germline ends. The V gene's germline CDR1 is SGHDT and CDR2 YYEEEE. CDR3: CASSLSGGLSEKLFF. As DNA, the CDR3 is TGTGCCAGCAGCTTGTCCGGGGGGCTTAGCGAAAAACTGTTTTTT.

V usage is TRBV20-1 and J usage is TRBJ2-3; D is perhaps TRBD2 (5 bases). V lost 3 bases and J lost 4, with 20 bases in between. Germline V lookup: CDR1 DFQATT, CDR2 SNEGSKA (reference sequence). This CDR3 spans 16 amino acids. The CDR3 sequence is CSASVPSNVGADTQYF. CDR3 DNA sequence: TGCAGTGCTAGTGTCCCTAGCAATGTCGGCGCAGATACGCAGTATTTT.

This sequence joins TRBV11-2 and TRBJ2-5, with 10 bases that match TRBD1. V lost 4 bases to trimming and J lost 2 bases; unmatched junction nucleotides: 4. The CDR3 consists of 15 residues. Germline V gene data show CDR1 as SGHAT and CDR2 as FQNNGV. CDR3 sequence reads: CASSSRDRGQETQYF. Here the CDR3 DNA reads TGTGCCAGCAGCTCGCGGGACAGGGGACAAGAGACCCAGTACTTC.

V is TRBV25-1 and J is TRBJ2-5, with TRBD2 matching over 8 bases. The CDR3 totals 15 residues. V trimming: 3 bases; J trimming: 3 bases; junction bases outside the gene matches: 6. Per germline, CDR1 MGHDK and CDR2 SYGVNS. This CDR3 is CASSELGSGEETQYF. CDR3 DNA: TGTGCCAGCAGTGAGTTGGGTAGCGGGGAAGAGACCCAGTACTTC.

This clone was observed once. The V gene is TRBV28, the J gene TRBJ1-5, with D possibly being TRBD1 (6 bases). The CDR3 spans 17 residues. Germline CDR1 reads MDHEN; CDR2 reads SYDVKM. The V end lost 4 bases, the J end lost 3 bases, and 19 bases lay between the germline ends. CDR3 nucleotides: TGTGCCAGCAGTTCTAATCTAAGGGCAGGGGTCAATCAGCCCCAGCATTTT. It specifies CASSSNLRAGVNQPQHF.

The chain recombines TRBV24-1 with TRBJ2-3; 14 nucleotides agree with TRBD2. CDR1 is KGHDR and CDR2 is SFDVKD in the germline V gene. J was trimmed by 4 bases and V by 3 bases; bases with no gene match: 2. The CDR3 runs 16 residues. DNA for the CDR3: TGTGCCACCAGTGATCGACTAGCGGGGGGGCCAGATACGCAGTATTTT. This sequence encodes CATSDRLAGGPDTQYF.

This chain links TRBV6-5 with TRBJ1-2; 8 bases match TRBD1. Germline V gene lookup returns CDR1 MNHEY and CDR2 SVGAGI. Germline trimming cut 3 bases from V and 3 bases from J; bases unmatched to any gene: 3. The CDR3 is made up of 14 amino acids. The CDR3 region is CASSYMTGDYGYTF. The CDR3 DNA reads TGTGCCAGCAGTTATATGACAGGGGACTATGGCTACACCTTC.

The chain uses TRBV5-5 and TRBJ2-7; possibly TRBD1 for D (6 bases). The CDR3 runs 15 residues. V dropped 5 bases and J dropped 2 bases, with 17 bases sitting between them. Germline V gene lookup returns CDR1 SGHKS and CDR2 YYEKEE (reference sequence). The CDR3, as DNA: TGTGCCAGCAGGCTCTCTTTTCGGGACACCTACGAGCAGTACTTC. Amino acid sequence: CASRLSFRDTYEQYF. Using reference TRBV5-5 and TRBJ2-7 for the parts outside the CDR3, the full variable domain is DAGVTQSPTHLIKTRGQQVTLRCSPISGHKSVSWYQQVLGQGPQFIFQYYEKEERGRGNFPDRFSARQFPNYSSELNVNALLLGDSALYLCASRLSFRDTYEQYFGPGTRLTVT.

CDR3 loop: CVSGRNTGELFF. The CDR3 DNA reads TGTGTAAGCGGGCGGAACACCGGGGAGCTGTTTTTT. The chain combines TRBV11-3 with TRBJ2-2; weak D call: TRBD2 (6 bases). The CDR3 runs to 12 residues. CDR1 is SGHNT and CDR2 is YENEEA in the germline V gene. The variable domain in full, with the rest retrieved from reference TRBV11-3 and TRBJ2-2, is EAGVVQSPRYKIIEKKQPVAFWCNPISGHNTLYWYLQNLGQGPELLIRYENEEAVDDSQLPKDRFSAERLKGVDSTLKIQPAELGDSAVYLCVSGRNTGELFFGEGSRLTVL.

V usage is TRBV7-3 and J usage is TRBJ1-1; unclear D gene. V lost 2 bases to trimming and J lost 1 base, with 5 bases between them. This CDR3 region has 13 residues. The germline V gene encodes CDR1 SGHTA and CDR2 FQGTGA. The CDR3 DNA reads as TGTGCCAGCAGCTTAGGCTGGAACACTGAAGCTTTCTTT. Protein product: CASSLGWNTEAFF.

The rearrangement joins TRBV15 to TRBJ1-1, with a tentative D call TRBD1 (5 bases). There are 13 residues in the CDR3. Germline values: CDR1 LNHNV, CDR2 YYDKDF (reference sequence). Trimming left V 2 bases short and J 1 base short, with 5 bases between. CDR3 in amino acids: CATSRQGNTEAFF. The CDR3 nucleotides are TGTGCCACCAGCAGACAGGGGAACACTGAAGCTTTCTTT.

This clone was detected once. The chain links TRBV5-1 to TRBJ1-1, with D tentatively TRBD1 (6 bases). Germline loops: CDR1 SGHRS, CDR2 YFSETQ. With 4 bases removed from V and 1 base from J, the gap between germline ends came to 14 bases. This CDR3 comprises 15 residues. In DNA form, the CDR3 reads TGCGCCAGCAGCCCGGAGGGGGGGAGGAACACTGAAGCTTTCTTT. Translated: CASSPEGGRNTEAFF. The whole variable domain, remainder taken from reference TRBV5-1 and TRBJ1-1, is KAGVTQTPRYLIKTRGQQVTLSCSPISGHRSVSWYQQTPGQGLQFLFEYFSETQRNKGNFPGRFSGRQFSNSRSEMNVSTLELGDSALYLCASSPEGGRNTEAFFGQGTRLTVV.

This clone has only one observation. In DNA form, the CDR3 reads TGTGCCAGCAGCATGACAGTGAGCTCCTATAATTCACCCCTCCACTTT. Its protein product is CASSMTVSSYNSPLHF. The chain joins TRBV7-6 to TRBJ1-6, with a tentative D call TRBD1 (5 bases). Deletions cut 5 bases from V and 0 bases from J, with 11 bases between. The CDR3 extends over 16 amino acids. Looked up from germline, CDR1 is SGHVS and CDR2 is FNYEAQ.

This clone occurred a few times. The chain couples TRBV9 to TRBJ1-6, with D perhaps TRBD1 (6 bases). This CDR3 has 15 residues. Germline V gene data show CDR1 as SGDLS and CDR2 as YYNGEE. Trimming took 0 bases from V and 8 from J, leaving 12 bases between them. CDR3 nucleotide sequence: TGTGCCAGCAGCGTAGCGGGCAACAGGGATTCACCCCTCCACTTT. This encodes CASSVAGNRDSPLHF.

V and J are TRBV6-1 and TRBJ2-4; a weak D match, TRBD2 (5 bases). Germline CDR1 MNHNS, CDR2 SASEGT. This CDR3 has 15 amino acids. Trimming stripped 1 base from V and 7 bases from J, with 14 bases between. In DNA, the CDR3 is TGTGCCAGCAGTGAAGGGGCTCCAGCGGCGAACATTCAGTACTTC. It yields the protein CASSEGAPAANIQYF.